This TCR beta chain was profiled in a study of graft-versus-host responses after intestinal transplantation. Looked up from germline, CDR1 is SGHVS and CDR2 is FNYEAQ. The CDR3 sequence is 14 residues long. V was trimmed by 1 base and J by 3 bases, leaving 6 bases between them. Turning to this clone: The antigen is unknown.

Clones were sequenced by immunoSEQ multiplex PCR, and TCRdb holds only the in-frame ones, with some missing. The data show about 96,000 clones, with 90% to 95% seen just once and approximately 0.17% held by the top ten. This TCR was recovered from a human donor who received an intestinal transplant. Sequenced here: unstimulated CD4+ T cells sorted from spleen or lymph node cells, sampled before intestinal transplant. The chain uses TRBV7-6 and TRBJ2-2; D is undetermined. DNA for the CDR3: TGTGCCAGCAGCTTAGTACAGTACACCGGGGAGCTGTTTTTT. Translation: CASSLVQYTGELFF.